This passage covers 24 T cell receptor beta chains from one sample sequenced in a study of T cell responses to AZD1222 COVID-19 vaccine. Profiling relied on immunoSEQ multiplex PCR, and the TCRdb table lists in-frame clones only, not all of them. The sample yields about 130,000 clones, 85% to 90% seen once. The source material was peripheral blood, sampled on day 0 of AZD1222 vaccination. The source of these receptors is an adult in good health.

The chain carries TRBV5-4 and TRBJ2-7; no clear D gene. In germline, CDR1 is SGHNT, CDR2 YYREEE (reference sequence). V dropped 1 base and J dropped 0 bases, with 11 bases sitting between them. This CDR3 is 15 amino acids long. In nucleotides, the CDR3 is TGTGCCAGCAGCTTGTCCGTGTCTAGCTCCTACGAGCAGTACTTC. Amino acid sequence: CASSLSVSSSYEQYF.

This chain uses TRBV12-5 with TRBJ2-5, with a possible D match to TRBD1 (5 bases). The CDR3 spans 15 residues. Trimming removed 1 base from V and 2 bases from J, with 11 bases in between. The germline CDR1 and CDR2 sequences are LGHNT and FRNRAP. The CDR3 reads CASGLGPPGQETQYF. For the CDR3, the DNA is TGTGCTAGTGGTTTGGGACCACCAGGGCAAGAGACCCAGTACTTC.

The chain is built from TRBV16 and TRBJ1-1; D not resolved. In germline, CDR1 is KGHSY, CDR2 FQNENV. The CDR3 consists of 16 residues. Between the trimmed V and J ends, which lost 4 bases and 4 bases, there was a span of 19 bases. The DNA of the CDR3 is TGTGCCAGCAGCCCAAACCCCGGAACATTGACCACTGAAGCTTTCTTT. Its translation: CASSPNPGTLTTEAFF.

The CDR3 loop reads CASMGSGKLFF. CDR3 nucleotide sequence: TGTGCCAGCATGGGGTCAGGAAAACTGTTTTTT. The rearrangement joins TRBV2 to TRBJ1-4; D unresolved. This CDR3 is 11 amino acids long. CDR1 is SNHLY, CDR2 FYNNEI, per germline. Trimming cost V 7 bases and J 10 bases, with 10 bases left between them.

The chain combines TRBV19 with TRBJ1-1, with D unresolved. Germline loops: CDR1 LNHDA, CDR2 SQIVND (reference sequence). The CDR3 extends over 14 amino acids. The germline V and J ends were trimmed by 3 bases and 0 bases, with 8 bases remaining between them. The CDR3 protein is CASSIPGMNTEAFF. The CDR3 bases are TGTGCCAGTAGTATCCCTGGCATGAACACTGAAGCTTTCTTT.

Here the CDR3 DNA reads TGTGCCAGCTCACCACTGGGGCGAGGCTATGGCTACACCTTC. Amino acids: CASSPLGRGYGYTF. V and J are TRBV18 and TRBJ1-2; a possible D gene is TRBD1 (5 bases). The CDR3 sequence is 14 residues long. The ends were cut back, 1 base at V and 4 bases at J, with 10 bases in the middle. CDR1 is KGHSH, CDR2 LQKENI, per germline.

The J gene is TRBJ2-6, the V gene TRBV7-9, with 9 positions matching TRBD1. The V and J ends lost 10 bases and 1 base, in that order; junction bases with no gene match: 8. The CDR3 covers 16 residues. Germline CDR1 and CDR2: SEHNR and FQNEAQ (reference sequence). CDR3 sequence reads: CATRDREYSGANVLTF. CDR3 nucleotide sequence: TGTGCCACCAGGGACAGGGAGTATTCTGGGGCCAACGTCCTGACTTTC.

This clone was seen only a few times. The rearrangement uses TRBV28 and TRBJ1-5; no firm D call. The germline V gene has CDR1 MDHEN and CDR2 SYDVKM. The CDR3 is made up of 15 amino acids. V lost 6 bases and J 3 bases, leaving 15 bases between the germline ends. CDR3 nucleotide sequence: TGTGCCAGCAGACCGGACGGGGAACTCAATCAGCCCCAGCATTTT. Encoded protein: CASRPDGELNQPQHF. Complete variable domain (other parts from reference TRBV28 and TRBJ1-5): DVKVTQSSRYLVKRTGEKVFLECVQDMDHENMFWYRQDPGLGLRLIYFSYDVKMKEKGDIPEGYSVSREKKERFSLILESASTNQTSMYLCASRPDGELNQPQHFGDGTRLSIL.

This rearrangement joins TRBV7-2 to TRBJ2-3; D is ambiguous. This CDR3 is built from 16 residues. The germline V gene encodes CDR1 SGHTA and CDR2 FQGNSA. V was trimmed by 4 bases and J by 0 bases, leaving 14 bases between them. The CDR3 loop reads CASSYGRAPSTDTQYF. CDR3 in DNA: TGTGCCAGCAGCTACGGCCGGGCCCCAAGCACAGATACGCAGTATTTT. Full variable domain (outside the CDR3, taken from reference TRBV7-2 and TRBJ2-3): GAGVSQSPSNKVTEKGKDVELRCDPISGHTALYWYRQSLGQGLEFLIYFQGNSAPDKSGLPSDRFSAERTGGSVSTLTIQRTQQEDSAVYLCASSYGRAPSTDTQYFGPGTRLTVL.

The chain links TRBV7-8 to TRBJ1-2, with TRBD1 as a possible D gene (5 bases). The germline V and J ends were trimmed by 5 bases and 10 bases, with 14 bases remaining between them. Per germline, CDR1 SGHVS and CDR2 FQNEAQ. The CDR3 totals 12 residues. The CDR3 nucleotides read TGTGCCAGCAGCCCAACCTGGGGGTTCTACACCTTC. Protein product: CASSPTWGFYTF.

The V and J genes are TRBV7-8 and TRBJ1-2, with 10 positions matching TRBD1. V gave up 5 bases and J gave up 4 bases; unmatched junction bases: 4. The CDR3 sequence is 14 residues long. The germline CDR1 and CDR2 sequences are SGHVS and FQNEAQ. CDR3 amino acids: CASSLRDRGYGYTF. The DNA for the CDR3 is TGTGCCAGCAGCCTCCGGGACAGGGGCTATGGCTACACCTTC.

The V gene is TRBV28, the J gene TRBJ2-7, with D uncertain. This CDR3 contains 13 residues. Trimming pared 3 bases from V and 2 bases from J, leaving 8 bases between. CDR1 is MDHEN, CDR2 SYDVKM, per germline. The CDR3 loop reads CASSLESTYEQYF. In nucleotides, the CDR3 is TGTGCCAGCAGTTTGGAGAGCACCTACGAGCAGTACTTC.

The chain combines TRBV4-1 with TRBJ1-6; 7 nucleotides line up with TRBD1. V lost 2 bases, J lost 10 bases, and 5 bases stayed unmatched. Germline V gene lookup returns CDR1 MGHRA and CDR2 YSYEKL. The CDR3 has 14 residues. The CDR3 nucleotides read TGCGCCAGCAGCCAATCAGGGGGTAACTCACCCCTCCACTTT. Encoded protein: CASSQSGGNSPLHF.

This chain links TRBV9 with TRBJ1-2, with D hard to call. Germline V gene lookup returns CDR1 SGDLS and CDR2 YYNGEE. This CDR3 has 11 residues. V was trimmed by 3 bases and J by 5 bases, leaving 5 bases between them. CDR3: CASSDIYGYTF. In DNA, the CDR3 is TGTGCCAGCAGCGACATATATGGCTACACCTTC. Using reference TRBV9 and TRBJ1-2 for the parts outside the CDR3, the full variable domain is DSGVTQTPKHLITATGQRVTLRCSPRSGDLSVYWYQQSLDQGLQFLIQYYNGEERAKGNILERFSAQQFPDLHSELNLSSLELGDSALYFCASSDIYGYTFGSGTRLTVV.

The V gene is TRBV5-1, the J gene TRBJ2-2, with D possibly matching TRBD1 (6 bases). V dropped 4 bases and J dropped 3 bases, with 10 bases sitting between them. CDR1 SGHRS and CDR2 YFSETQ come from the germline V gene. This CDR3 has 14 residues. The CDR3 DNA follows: TGCGCCAGCAGCCAGGGGAGTTACACCGGGGAGCTGTTTTTT. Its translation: CASSQGSYTGELFF. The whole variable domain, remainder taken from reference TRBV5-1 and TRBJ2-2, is KAGVTQTPRYLIKTRGQQVTLSCSPISGHRSVSWYQQTPGQGLQFLFEYFSETQRNKGNFPGRFSGRQFSNSRSEMNVSTLELGDSALYLCASSQGSYTGELFFGEGSRLTVL.

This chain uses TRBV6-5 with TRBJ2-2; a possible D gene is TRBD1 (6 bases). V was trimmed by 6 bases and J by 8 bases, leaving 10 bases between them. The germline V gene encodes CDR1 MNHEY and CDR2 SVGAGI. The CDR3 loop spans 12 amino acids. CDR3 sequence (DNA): TGTGCCAGCAGACCAGGGGCTGGGGAGCTGTTTTTT. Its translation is CASRPGAGELFF.

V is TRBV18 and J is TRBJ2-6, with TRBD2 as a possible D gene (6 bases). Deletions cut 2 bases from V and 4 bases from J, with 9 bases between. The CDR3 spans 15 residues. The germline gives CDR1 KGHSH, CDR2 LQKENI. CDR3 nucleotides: TGTGCCAGCTCACCAGCGGGGACCGGGGCCAACGTCCTGACTTTC. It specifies CASSPAGTGANVLTF.

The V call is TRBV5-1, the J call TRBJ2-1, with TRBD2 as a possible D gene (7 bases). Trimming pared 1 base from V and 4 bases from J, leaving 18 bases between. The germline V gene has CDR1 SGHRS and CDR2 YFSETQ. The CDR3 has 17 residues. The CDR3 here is CASSLTPRGGAYNEQFF. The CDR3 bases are TGCGCCAGCAGCTTGACGCCTCGAGGGGGGGCTTACAATGAGCAGTTCTTC.

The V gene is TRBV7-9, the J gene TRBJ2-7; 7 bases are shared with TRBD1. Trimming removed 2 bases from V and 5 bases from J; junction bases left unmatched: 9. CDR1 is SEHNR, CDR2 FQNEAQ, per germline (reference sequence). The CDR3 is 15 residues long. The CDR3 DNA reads TGTGCCAGCAGCTTAAAGGGGACAGTCTATGACGAGCAGTACTTC. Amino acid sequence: CASSLKGTVYDEQYF.

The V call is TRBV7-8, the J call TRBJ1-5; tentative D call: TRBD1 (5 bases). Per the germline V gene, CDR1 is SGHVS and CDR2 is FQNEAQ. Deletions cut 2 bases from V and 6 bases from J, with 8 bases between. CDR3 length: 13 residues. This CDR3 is CASSLYDSQPQHF. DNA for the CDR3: TGTGCCAGCAGCTTATATGACAGTCAGCCCCAGCATTTT. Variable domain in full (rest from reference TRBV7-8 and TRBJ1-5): GAGVSQSPRYKVAKRGQDVALRCDPISGHVSLFWYQQALGQGPEFLTYFQNEAQLDKSGLPSDRFFAERPEGSVSTLKIQRTQQEDSAVYLCASSLYDSQPQHFGDGTRLSIL.

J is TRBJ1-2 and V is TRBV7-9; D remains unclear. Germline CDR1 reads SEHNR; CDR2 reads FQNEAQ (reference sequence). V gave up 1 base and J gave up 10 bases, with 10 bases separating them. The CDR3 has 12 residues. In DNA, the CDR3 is TGTGCCAGCAGCTTAGGCGCCTTGGACTACACCTTC. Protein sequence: CASSLGALDYTF.

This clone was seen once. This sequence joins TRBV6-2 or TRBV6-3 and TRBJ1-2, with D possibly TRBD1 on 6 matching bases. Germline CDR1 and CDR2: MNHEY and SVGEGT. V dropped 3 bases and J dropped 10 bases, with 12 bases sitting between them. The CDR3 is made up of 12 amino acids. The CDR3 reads CASSYSGGDYTF. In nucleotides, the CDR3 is TGTGCCAGCAGTTATAGCGGGGGCGACTACACCTTC.

CDR3 region: CASSEQRGGQAFF. The CDR3 region has the DNA TGTGCCAGCAGTGAACAGAGAGGGGGGCAAGCTTTCTTT. The chain is built from TRBV2 and TRBJ1-1; D is possibly TRBD1 (6 bases). The CDR3 sequence is 13 residues long. Germline values: CDR1 SNHLY, CDR2 FYNNEI. Trimming shortened V by 2 bases and J by 9 bases, and 13 bases separated the two germline ends. Looking up the rest from reference TRBV2 and TRBJ1-1 gives the full variable domain: EPEVTQTPSHQVTQMGQEVILRCVPISNHLYFYWYRQILGQKVEFLVSFYNNEISEKSEIFDDQFSVERPDGSNFTLKIRSTKLEDSAMYFCASSEQRGGQAFFGQGTRLTVV.

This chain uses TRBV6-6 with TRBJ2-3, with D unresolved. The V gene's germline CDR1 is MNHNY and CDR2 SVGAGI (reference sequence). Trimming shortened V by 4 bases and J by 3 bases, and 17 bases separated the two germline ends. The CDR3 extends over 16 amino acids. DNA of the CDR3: TGTGCCAGCAGTTCCCCGGTCCGTGAAGGGACAGATACGCAGTATTTT. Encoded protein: CASSSPVREGTDTQYF.